The rows below give T cell receptor beta chains drawn from one sample of a study of blood T cell repertoires in COVID-19. The protocol was immunoSEQ multiplex PCR, while the TCRdb copy is restricted to in-frame clones and leaves out a portion. The sample carries 120,000 to 150,000 clones, roughly 84% recorded once. The sequencing sample was made of PBMCs or T cells enriched from blood (not recorded which). The receptors come from a woman in her 50s who had been exposed to COVID-19. CDR3s include the opening cysteine and the closing phenylalanine or tryptophan. A D gene is named only where the DNA matches it firmly. Clone size is shown for a subset of rows, as once, few, many or a class of expanded clone.

TRBV28	NA	NA	TRBJ1-4	TGTGCCAGCAGTTTTGTTCCAGGGAGGTTTGAAAAACTGTTTTTT	CASSFVPGRFEKLFF
TRBV7-2	TRBD1	few	TRBJ1-5	TGTGCCAGCAGTTCAGCAGGGGGCAACAATCAGCCCCAGCATTTT	CASSSAGGNNQPQHF
TRBV5-1	NA	NA	TRBJ2-1	TGCGCCAGCAGCTTGGGAACGGGTGGCTACAATGAGCAGTTCTTC	CASSLGTGGYNEQFF
TRBV12-3/TRBV12-4	NA	NA	TRBJ1-1	TGTGCCAGCAGTTTACACAGAGACACTGAAGCTTTCTTT	CASSLHRDTEAFF
TRBV27	TRBD2	NA	TRBJ2-3	TGTGCCAGCAGCCAATTAGCGGGTCTGAGGCGCACAGATACGCAGTATTTT	CASSQLAGLRRTDTQYF
TRBV5-4	NA	NA	TRBJ1-1	TGTGCCAGCAGCCCCAGTAGGGGCTTGTTTGAAGCTTTCTTT	CASSPSRGLFEAFF
TRBV7-9	TRBD1	once	TRBJ1-6	TGTGCCAGCAGCACGGACAGGGGATCACCCCTCCACTTT	CASSTDRGSPLHF
TRBV5-1	TRBD1	NA	TRBJ2-7	TGCGCCAGCCAGCGGACAGGAGGAAGGACCGAGCAGTACTTC	CASQRTGGRTEQYF
TRBV19	TRBD1	once	TRBJ1-2	TGTGCCAGCACCATCACAGGGGCCCTCCCCTATGGCTACACCTTC	CASTITGALPYGYTF
TRBV10-1	NA	NA	TRBJ2-2	TGCGCCAGCAGTGCTATGGCTAGCGACACCGGGGAGCTGTTTTTT	CASSAMASDTGELFF
TRBV9	TRBD2	NA	TRBJ2-1	TGTGCCAGCAGCGCGGGACTAGCGGGAGTTCCCGGCAATGAGCAGTTCTTC	CASSAGLAGVPGNEQFF
TRBV28	NA	NA	TRBJ2-1	TGTGCCAGCAGTTTCCCCCCAGGCAATGAGCAGTTCTTC	CASSFPPGNEQFF
TRBV10-1	NA	NA	TRBJ1-1	TGCGCCAGCAGTGAAATTGGCGGCGAAGCTTTCTTT	CASSEIGGEAFF
TRBV4-1	TRBD1	NA	TRBJ1-2	TGCGCCAGCAGCCAAGAGTCAGGGGGCGAGGGCTACACCTTC	CASSQESGGEGYTF
TRBV5-1	TRBD1	once	TRBJ2-7	TGCGCCAGCAGCTTGGGGGACAGGGGGTACGAGCAGTACTTC	CASSLGDRGYEQYF
TRBV11-3	TRBD2	NA	TRBJ2-3	TGTGCCAGCAGCTTAGGGCCCGGGACTAGCGGTGATACGCAGTATTTT	CASSLGPGTSGDTQYF
TRBV12-2	NA	few	TRBJ2-1	TGTGCAAGTCGCTTAGCGCAGGGACTAGCGGGTATCTCCTACAATGAGCAGTTCTTC	CASRLAQGLAGISYNEQFF
TRBV30	NA	NA	TRBJ2-7	TGTGCCTGGAGTGTACGGGTTTCCCACGAGCAGTACTTC	CAWSVRVSHEQYF
TRBV20-1	NA	NA	TRBJ2-2	TGCAGTGCTAGTGATGACAGGACAAACACCGGGGAGCTGTTTTTT	CSASDDRTNTGELFF
TRBV9	TRBD1	many	TRBJ1-6	TGTGCCAGCAGCCAGACAGGGAATAATTCACCCCTCCACTTT	CASSQTGNNSPLHF
TRBV6-5	NA	NA	TRBJ1-4	TGTGCCAGCAGTAGGACAACAACTAATGAAAAACTGTTTTTT	CASSRTTTNEKLFF
TRBV12-2	NA	NA	TRBJ1-6	TGTGCAAGTCGCTTAGAGCCTGTGCCCTCCTATAATTCACCCCTCCACTTT	CASRLEPVPSYNSPLHF